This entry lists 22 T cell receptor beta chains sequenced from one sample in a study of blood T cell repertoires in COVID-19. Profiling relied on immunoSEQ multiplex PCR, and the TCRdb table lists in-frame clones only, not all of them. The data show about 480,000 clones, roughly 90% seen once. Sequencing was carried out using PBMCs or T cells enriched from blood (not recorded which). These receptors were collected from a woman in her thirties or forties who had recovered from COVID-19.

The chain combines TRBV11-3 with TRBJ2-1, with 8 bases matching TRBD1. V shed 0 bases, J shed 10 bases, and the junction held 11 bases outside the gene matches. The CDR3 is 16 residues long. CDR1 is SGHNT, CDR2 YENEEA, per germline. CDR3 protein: CASSLDLAGGKVEQFF. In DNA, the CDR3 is TGTGCCAGCAGCTTAGATCTGGCAGGGGGCAAGGTGGAGCAGTTCTTC.

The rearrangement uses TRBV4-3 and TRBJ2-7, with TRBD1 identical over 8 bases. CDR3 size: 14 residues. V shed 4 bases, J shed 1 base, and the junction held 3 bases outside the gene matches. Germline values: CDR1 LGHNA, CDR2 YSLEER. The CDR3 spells CASSRGQGSYEQYF. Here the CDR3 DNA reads TGCGCCAGCAGCCGCGGACAGGGTTCCTACGAGCAGTACTTC.

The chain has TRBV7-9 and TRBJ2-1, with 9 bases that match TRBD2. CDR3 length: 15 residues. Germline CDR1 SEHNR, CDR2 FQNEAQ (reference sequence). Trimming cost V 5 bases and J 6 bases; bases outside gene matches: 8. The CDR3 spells CASSLRGGLANEQFF. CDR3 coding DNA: TGTGCCAGCAGCCTCCGAGGGGGACTAGCCAATGAGCAGTTCTTC.

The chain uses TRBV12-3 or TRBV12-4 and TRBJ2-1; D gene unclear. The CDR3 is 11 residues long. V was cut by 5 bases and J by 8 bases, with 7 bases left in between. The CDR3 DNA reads TGTGCCAGCAGTCCCTCCCATGAGCAGTTCTTC. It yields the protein CASSPSHEQFF.

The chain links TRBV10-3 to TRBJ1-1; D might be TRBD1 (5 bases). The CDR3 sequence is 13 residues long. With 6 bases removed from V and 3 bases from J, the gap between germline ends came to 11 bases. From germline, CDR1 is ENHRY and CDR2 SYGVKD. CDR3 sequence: CAIRAGSDTEAFF. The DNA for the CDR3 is TGTGCCATCAGGGCAGGGTCCGACACTGAAGCTTTCTTT.

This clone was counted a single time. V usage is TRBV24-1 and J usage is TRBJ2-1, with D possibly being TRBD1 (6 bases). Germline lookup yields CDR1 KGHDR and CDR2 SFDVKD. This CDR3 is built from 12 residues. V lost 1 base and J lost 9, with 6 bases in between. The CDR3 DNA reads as TGTGCCACCAGTGATTTAGGGGGTGAGCAGTTCTTC. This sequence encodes CATSDLGGEQFF.

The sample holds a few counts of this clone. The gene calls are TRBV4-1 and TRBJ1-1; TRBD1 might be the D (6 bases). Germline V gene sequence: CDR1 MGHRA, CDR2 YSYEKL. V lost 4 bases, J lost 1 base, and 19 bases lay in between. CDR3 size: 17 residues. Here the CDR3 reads CASSPSVWGGRNTEAFF. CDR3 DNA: TGCGCCAGCAGCCCGTCTGTATGGGGGGGCAGGAACACTGAAGCTTTCTTT.

The CDR3 nucleotides read TGTGCCAGTAGTAGGGCTACGGGAGGCACCTACGAGCAGTACTTC. It codes for CASSRATGGTYEQYF. The chain carries TRBV19 and TRBJ2-7; 7 bases fit TRBD2. CDR1 is LNHDA, CDR2 SQIVND, per germline (reference sequence). With 4 bases clipped from V and 2 bases from J, the junction kept 8 bases outside the gene matches. CDR3 length: 15 residues.

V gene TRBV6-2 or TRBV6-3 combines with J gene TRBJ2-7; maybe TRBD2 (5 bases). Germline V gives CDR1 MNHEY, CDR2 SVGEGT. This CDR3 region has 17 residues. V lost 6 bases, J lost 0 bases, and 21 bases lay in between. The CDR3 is CASSHPLLGARSYEQYF. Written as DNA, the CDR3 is TGTGCCAGCAGCCATCCTCTTCTGGGAGCGCGCTCCTACGAGCAGTACTTC.

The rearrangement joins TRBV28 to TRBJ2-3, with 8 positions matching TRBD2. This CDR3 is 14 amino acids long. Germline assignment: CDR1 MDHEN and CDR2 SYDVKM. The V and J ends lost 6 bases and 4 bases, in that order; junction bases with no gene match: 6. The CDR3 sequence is CASRRAGEADTQYF. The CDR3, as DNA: TGTGCCAGCAGAAGAGCGGGAGAAGCAGATACGCAGTATTTT.

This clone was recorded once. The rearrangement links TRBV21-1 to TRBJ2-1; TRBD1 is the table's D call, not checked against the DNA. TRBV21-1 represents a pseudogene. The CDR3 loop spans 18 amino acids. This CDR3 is CASSKKKGFGGRLTGQFF. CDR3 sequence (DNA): TGTGCCAGCAGCAAAAAGAAGGGGTTCGGTGGTCGGCTCACGGGGCAGTTCTTC.

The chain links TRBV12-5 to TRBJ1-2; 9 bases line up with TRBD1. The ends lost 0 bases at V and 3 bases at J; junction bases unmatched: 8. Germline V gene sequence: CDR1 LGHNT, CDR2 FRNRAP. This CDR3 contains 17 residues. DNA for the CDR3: TGTGCTAGTGGTTTGGTACTAGTTCGGGACAGGGACTATGGCTACACCTTC. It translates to CASGLVLVRDRDYGYTF.

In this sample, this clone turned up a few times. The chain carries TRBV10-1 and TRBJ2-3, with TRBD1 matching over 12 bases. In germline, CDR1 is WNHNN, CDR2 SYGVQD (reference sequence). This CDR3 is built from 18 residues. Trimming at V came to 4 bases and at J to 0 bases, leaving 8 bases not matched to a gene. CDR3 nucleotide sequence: TGCGCCAGCAGTGGATCGGGACAGGGGGCTCTGAGCACAGATACGCAGTATTTT. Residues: CASSGSGQGALSTDTQYF.

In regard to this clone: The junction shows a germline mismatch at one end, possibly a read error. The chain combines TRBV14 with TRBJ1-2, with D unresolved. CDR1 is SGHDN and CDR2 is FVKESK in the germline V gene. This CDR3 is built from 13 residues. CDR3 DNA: TGTGCCAGCAGTCAAGTCGTTTACTATGGCTACACCTTC. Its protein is CASSQVVYYGYTF.

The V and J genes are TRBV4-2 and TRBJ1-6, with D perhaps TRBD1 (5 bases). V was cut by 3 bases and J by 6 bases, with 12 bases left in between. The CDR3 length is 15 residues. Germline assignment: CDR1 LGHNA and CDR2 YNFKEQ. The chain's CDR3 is CASSQGLEGNSPLHF. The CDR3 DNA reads TGTGCCAGCAGCCAGGGGCTGGAGGGTAATTCACCCCTCCACTTT.

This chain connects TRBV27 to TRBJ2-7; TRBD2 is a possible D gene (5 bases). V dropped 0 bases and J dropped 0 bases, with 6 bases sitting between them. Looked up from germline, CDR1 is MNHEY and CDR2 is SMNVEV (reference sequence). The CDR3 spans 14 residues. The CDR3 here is CASSLSGASYEQYF. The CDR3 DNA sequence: TGTGCCAGCAGTTTATCGGGAGCCTCCTACGAGCAGTACTTC.

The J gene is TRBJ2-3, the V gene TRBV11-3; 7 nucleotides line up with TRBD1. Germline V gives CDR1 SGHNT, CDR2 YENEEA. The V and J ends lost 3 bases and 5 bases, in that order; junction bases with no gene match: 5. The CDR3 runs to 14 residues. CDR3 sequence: CASSLMTGKDTQYF. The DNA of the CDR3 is TGTGCCAGCAGCTTGATGACAGGGAAAGATACGCAGTATTTT.

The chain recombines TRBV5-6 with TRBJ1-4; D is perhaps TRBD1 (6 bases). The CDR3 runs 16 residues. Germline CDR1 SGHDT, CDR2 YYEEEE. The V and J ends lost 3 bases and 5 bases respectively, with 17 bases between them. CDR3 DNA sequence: TGTGCCAGCAGCTGGGGCCCCCAGGGGAAGAATGAAAAACTGTTTTTT. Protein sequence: CASSWGPQGKNEKLFF.

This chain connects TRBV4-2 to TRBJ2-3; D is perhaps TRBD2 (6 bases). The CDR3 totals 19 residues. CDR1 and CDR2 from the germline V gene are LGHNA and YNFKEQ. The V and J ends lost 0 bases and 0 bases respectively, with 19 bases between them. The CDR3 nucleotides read TGTGCCAGCAGCCAAGACGGCGTCCAAGGGAGCGGGAGCACAGATACGCAGTATTTT. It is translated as CASSQDGVQGSGSTDTQYF.

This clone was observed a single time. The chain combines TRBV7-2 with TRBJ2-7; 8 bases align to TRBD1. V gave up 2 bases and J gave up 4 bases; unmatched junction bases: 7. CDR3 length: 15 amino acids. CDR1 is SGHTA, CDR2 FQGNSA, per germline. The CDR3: CASSLSRDRIYEQYF. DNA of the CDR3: TGTGCCAGCAGCTTATCCCGGGACAGGATATACGAGCAGTACTTC.

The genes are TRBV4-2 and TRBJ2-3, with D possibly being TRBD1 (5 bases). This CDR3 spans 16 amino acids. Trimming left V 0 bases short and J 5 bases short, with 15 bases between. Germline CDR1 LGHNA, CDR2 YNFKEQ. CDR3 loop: CASSQEWQRTRDTQYF. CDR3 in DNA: TGTGCCAGCAGCCAAGAATGGCAGAGGACACGAGATACGCAGTATTTT.

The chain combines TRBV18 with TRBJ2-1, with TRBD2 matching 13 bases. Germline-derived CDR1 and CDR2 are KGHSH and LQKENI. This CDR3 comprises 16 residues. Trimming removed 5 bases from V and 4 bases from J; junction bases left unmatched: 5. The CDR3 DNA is TGTGCCAGCTCATCTGCGGGACTAGCGGGATACAATGAGCAGTTCTTC. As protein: CASSSAGLAGYNEQFF. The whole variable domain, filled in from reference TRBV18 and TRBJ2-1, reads NAGVMQNPRHLVRRRGQEARLRCSPMKGHSHVYWYRQLPEEGLKFMVYLQKENIIDESGMPKERFSAEFPKEGPSILRIQQVVRGDSAAYFCASSSAGLAGYNEQFFGPGTRLTVL.